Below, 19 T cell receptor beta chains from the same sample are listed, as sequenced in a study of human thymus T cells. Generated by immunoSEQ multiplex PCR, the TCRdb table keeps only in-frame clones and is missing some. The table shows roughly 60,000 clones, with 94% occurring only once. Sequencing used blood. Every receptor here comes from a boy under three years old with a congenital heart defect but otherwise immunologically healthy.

The CDR3 here is CASSRNVMNTEAFF. In DNA, the CDR3 is TGCGCCAGCAGCCGGAACGTCATGAACACTGAAGCTTTCTTT. The J gene is TRBJ1-1, the V gene TRBV5-1, with D unclear. The V end lost 4 bases, the J end lost 0 bases, and 10 bases lay between the germline ends. Germline loops: CDR1 SGHRS, CDR2 YFSETQ. The CDR3 covers 14 residues.

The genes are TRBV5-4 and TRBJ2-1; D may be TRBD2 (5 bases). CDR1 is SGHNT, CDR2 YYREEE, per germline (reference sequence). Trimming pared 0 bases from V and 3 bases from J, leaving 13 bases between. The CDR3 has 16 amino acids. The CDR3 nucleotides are TGTGCCAGCAGCTTGGCTACGGGAACATACTACAATGAGCAGTTCTTC. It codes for CASSLATGTYYNEQFF.

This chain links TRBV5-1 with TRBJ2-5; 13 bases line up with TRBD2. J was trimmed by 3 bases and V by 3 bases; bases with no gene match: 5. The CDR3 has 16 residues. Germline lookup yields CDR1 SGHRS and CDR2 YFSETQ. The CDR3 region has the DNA TGCGCCAGCAGCTCTGGACTAGCGGGAGAGAAAGAGACCCAGTACTTC. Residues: CASSSGLAGEKETQYF.

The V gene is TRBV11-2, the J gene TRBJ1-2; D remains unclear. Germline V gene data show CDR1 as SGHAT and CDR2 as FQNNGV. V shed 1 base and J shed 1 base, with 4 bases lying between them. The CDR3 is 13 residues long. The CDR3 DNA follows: TGTGCCAGCAGCTTAGGACATAACTATGGCTACACCTTC. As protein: CASSLGHNYGYTF.

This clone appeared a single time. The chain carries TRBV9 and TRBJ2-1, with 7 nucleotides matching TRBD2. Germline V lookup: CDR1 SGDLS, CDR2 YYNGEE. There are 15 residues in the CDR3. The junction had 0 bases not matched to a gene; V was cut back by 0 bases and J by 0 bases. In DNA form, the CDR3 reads TGTGCCAGCAGCGTAGCGGGGGGCTCCTACAATGAGCAGTTCTTC. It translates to CASSVAGGSYNEQFF.

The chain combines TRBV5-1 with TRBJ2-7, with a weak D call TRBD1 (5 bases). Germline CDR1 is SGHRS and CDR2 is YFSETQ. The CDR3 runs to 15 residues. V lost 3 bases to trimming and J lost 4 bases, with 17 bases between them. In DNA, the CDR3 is TGCGCCAGCAGCTCCCAGGGCCAGGCACCATACGAGCAGTACTTC. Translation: CASSSQGQAPYEQYF. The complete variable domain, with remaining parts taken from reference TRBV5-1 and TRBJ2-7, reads KAGVTQTPRYLIKTRGQQVTLSCSPISGHRSVSWYQQTPGQGLQFLFEYFSETQRNKGNFPGRFSGRQFSNSRSEMNVSTLELGDSALYLCASSSQGQAPYEQYFGPGTRLTVT.

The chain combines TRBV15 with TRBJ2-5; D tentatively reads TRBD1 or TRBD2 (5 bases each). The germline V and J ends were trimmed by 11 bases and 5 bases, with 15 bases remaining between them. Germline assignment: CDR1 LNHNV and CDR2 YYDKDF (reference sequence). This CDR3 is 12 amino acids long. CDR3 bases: TGTGCCTCCGGCCCGTGGGGGGAGACCCAGTACTTC. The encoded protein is CASGPWGETQYF.

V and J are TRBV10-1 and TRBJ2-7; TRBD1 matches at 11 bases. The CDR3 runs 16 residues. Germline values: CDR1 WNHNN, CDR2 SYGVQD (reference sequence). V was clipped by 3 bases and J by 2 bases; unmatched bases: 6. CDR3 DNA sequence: TGCGCCAGCAGTGATGGTCCGGGACAGGGGGCCTACGAGCAGTACTTC. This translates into CASSDGPGQGAYEQYF.

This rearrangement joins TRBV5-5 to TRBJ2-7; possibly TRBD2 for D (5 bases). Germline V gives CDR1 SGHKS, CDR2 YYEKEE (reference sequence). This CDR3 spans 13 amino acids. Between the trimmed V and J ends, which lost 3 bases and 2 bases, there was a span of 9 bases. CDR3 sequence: CASSYGSPYEQYF. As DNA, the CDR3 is TGTGCCAGCAGCTATGGGAGTCCCTACGAGCAGTACTTC.

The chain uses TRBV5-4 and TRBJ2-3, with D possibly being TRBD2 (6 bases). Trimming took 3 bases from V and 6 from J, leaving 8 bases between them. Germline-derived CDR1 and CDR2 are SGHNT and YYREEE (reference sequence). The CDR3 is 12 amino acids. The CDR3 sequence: CASSSSADTQYF. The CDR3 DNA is TGTGCCAGCAGCTCTAGCGCGGATACGCAGTATTTT.

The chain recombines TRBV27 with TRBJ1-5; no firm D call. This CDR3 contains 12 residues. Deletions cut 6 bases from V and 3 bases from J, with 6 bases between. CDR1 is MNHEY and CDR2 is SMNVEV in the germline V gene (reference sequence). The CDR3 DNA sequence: TGTGCCAGCAGCTTCCTCAATCAGCCCCAGCATTTT. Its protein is CASSFLNQPQHF.

In DNA, the CDR3 is TGCGCCAGCAGTGAGCTAAGTCGCCACTACAATGAGCAGTTCTTC. The encoded protein is CASSELSRHYNEQFF. The gene calls are TRBV10-1 and TRBJ2-1; no firm D call. The CDR3 runs 15 residues. From germline, CDR1 is WNHNN and CDR2 SYGVQD (reference sequence). V shed 2 bases and J shed 3 bases, with 11 bases lying between them.

The CDR3 DNA follows: TGTGCCATCAGTGAGAACATAGGAGGGCAGCCCCAGCATTTT. The encoded protein is CAISENIGGQPQHF. V gene TRBV10-3 combines with J gene TRBJ1-5; D unclear. V lost 2 bases, J lost 7 bases, and 12 bases lay in between. This CDR3 is built from 14 residues. Germline assignment: CDR1 ENHRY and CDR2 SYGVKD.

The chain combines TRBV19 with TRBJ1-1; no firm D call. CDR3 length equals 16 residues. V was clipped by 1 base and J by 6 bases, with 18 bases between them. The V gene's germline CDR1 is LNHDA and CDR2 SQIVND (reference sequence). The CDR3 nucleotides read TGTGCCAGTAGTATAGTGATAGGGCTCCTAGGATCTGAAGCTTTCTTT. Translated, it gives CASSIVIGLLGSEAFF.

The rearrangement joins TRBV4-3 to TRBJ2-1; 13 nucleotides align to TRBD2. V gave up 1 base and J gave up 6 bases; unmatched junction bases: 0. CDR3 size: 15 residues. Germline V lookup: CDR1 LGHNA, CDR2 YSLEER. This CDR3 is CASSQGLAGGNEQFF. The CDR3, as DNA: TGCGCCAGCAGCCAAGGACTAGCGGGGGGCAATGAGCAGTTCTTC.

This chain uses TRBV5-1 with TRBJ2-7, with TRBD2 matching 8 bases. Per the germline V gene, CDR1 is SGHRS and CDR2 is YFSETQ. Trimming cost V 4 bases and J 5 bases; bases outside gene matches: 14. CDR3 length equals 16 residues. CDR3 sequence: CASSLRLAPPRDEQYF. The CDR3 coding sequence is TGCGCCAGCAGCCTAAGACTAGCGCCACCGAGGGACGAGCAGTACTTC.

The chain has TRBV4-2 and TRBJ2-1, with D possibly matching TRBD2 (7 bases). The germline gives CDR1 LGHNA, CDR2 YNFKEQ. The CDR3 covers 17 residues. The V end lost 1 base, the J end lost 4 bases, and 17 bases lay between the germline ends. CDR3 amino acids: CASSQALRGPTYNEQFF. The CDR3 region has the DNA TGTGCCAGCAGCCAAGCGCTGCGGGGGCCAACTTACAATGAGCAGTTCTTC.

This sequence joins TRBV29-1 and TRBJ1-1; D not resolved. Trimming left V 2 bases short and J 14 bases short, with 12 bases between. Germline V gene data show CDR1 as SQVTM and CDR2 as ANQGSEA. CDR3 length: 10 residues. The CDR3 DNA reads TGCAGCGTTGAACTAGGGAGGGTGTTCTTT. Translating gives CSVELGRVFF.

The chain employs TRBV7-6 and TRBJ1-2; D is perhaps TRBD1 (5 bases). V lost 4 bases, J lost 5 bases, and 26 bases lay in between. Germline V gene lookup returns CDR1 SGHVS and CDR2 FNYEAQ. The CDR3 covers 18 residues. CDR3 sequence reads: CASSSYRRCGHRRYGYTF. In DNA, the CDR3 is TGTGCCAGCAGCTCTTACAGGAGATGTGGCCATCGTCGATATGGCTACACCTTC.